These T cell receptor beta chains were read from a single sample in a study of CD8 T cells in ankylosing spondylitis. TCRdb itself ran the 5' RACE reads through MiXCR, one entry per CDR3 protein. Of hundreds of thousands of distinct CDR3 sequences in the sample, roughly 25% were seen once. Sequenced: blood, either unsorted or a sorted T cell fraction (not recorded which). The source is a male donor with ankylosing spondylitis. CDR3s include the opening cysteine and the closing phenylalanine or tryptophan. A D gene is named only where the DNA matches it firmly. Size is omitted from some rows. Given values are once, few, many or a class for expanded clones.

CDR3 | DNA | D | J | size | V
CASSLGLAGRGKTQYF | TGTGCCAGCAGCTTGGGACTAGCGGGGAGAGGGAAGACCCAGTACTTC | TRBD2 | TRBJ2-5 | few | TRBV5-6
CASSWGTSGRLWEQFF | TGTGCCAGCAGTTGGGGGACTAGCGGGAGGCTCTGGGAGCAGTTCTTC | TRBD2 | TRBJ2-1 | - | TRBV12-3/TRBV12-4
CASSSDIQETQYF | TGTGCCAGCAGCTCGGACATCCAAGAGACCCAGTACTTC | - | TRBJ2-5 | - | TRBV11-2
CSQRDSTDTQYF | TGCAGTCAGCGGGACAGCACAGATACGCAGTATTTT | TRBD2 | TRBJ2-3 | once | TRBV20-1
CASSETGGRNSPLHF | TGTGCCAGCAGTGAAACCGGGGGTAGGAATTCACCCCTCCACTTT | - | TRBJ1-6 | few | TRBV6-1
CASSFRANEQYF | TGTGCCAGCAGCTTCCGGGCCAACGAGCAGTACTTC | - | TRBJ2-7 | once | TRBV7-9
CASSLASNADTQYF | TGCGCCAGCAGCTTGGCCAGTAACGCAGATACGCAGTATTTT | - | TRBJ2-3 | - | TRBV5-1
CASSSVAETDTQYF | TGTGCCAGCAGCTCGGTAGCGGAAACAGATACGCAGTATTTT | - | TRBJ2-3 | many | TRBV28
CASSEKGAETLNEQFF | TGTGCCAGCAGTGAAAAAGGGGCAGAGACTCTGAATGAGCAGTTCTTC | - | TRBJ2-1 | - | TRBV6-1
CASSRRQGDGNTEAFF | TGTGCCAGCAGCCGCCGTCAGGGTGATGGGAACACTGAAGCTTTCTTT | - | TRBJ1-1 | - | TRBV3-1